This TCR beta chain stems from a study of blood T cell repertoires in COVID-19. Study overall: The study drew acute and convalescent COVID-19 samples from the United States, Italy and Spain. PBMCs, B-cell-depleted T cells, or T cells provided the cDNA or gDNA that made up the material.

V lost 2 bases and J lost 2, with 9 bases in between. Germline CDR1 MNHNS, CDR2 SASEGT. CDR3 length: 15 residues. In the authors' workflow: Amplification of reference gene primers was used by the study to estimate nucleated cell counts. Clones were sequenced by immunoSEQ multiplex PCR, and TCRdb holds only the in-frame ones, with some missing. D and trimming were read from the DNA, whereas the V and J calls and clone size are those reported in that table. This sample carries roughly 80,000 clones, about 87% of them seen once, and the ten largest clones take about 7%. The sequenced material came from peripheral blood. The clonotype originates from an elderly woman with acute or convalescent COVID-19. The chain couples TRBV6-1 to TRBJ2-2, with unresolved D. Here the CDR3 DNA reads TGTGCCAGCAGTGAACAAGTACTCAACACCGGGGAGCTGTTTTTT. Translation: CASSEQVLNTGELFF.